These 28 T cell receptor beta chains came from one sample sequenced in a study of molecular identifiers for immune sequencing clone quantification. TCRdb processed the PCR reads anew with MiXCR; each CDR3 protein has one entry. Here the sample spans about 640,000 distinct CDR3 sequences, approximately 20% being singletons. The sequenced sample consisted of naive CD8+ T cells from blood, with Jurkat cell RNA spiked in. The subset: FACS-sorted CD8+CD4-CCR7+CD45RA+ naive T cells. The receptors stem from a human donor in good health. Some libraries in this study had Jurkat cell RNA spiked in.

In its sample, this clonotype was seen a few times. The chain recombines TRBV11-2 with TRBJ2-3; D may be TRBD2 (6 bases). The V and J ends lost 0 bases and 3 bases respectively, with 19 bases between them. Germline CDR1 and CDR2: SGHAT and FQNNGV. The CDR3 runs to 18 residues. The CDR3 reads CASSLDPAPGLTTDTQYF. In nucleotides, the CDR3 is TGTGCCAGCAGCTTAGATCCAGCCCCGGGACTGACAACAGATACGCAGTATTTT. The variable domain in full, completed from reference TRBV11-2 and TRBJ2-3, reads EAGVAQSPRYKIIEKRQSVAFWCNPISGHATLYWYQQILGQGPKLLIQFQNNGVVDDSQLPKDRFSAERLKGVDSTLKIQPAKLEDSAVYLCASSLDPAPGLTTDTQYFGPGTRLTVL.

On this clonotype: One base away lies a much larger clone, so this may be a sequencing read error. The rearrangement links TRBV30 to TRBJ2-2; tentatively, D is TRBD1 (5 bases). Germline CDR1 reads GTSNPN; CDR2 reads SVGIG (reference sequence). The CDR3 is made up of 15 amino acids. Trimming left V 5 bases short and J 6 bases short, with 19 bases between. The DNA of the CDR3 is TGTGCCTGGTCCACCGCGGACACCAACGCCGGGGAGCTGTTTTTT. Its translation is CAWSTADTNAGELFF.

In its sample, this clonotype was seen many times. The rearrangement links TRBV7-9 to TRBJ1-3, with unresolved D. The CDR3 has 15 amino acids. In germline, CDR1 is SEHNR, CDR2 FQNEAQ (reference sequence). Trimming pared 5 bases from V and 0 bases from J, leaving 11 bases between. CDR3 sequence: CASSTGGYSGNTIYF. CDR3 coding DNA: TGTGCCAGCAGCACCGGTGGTTACTCTGGAAACACCATATATTTT.

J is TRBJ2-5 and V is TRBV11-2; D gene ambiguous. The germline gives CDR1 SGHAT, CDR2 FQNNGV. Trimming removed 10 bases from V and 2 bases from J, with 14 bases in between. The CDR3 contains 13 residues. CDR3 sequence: CATPSRRQETQYF. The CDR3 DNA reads TGTGCCACACCGTCGAGAAGACAAGAGACCCAGTACTTC.

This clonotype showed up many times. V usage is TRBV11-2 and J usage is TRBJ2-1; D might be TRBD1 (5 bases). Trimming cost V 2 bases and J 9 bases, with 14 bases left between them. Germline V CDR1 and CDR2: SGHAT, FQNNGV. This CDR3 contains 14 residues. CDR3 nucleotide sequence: TGTGCCAGCAGCTTACCAGGGATATTGGGTGAGCAGTTCTTC. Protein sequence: CASSLPGILGEQFF.

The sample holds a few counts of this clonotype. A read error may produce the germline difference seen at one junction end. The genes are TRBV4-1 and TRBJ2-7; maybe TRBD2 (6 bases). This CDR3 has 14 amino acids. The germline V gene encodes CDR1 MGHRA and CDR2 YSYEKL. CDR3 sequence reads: CASSQAGPTNEQYF. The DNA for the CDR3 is TGTGCCAGCAGCCAAGCGGGCCCCACCAACGAGCAGTACTTC.

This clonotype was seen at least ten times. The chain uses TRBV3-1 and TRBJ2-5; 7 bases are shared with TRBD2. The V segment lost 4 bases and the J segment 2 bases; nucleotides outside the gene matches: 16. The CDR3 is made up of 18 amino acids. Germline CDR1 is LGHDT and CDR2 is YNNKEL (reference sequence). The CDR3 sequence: CASSPLAPWGSDQETQYF. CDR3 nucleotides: TGTGCCAGCAGCCCACTAGCGCCGTGGGGATCTGATCAAGAGACCCAGTACTTC.

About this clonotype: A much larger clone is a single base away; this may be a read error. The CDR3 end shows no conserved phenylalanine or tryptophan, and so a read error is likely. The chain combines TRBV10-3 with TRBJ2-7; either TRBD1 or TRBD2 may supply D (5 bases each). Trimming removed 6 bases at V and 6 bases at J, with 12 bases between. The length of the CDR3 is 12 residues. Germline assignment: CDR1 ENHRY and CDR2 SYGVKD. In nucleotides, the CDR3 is TGTGCCATCAGGGAGGACCAGGGCGAGCAGTACCTC. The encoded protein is CAIREDQGEQYL.

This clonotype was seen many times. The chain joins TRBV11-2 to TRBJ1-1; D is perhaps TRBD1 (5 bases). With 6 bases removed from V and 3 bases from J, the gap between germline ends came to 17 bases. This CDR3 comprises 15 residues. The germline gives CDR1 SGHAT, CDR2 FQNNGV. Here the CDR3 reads CASRKGILPDTEAFF. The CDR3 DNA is TGTGCCAGCAGAAAGGGGATCCTCCCCGACACTGAAGCTTTCTTT.

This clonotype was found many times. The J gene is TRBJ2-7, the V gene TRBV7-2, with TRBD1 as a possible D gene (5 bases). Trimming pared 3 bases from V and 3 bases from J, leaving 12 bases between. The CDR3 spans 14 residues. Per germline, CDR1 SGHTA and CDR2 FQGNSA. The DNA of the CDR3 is TGTGCCAGCAGCTTCGGTGGACAAGACTACGAGCAGTACTTC. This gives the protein CASSFGGQDYEQYF.

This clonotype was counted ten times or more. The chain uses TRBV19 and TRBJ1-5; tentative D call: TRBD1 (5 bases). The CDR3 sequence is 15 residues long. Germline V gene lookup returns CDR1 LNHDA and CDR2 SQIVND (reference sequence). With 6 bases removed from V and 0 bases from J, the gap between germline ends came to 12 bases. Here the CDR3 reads CASSAEGYSNQPQHF. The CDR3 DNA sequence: TGTGCCAGTAGCGCCGAGGGGTATAGCAATCAGCCCCAGCATTTT. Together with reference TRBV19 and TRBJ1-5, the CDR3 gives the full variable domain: DGGITQSPKYLFRKEGQNVTLSCEQNLNHDAMYWYRQDPGQGLRLIYYSQIVNDFQKGDIAEGYSVSREKKESFPLTVTSAQKNPTAFYLCASSAEGYSNQPQHFGDGTRLSIL.

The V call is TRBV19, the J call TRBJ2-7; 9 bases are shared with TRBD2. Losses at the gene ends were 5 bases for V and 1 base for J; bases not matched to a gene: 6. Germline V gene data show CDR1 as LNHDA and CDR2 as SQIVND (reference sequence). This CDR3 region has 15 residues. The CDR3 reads CASSSASGVSYEQYF. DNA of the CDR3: TGTGCCAGTAGTTCGGCTAGCGGGGTATCCTACGAGCAGTACTTC.

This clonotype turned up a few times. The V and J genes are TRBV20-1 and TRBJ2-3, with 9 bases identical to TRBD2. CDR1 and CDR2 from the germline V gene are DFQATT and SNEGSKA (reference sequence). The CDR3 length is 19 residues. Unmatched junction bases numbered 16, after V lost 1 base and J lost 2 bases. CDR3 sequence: CSARAAGRLAGSYTDTQYF. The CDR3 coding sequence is TGCAGTGCTAGAGCCGCGGGTCGGCTAGCGGGATCCTACACAGATACGCAGTATTTT.

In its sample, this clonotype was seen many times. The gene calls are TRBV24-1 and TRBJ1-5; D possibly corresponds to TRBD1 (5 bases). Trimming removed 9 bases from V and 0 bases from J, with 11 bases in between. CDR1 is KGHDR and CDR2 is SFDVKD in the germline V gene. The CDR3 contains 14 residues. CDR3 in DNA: TGTGCCACCGCGGACAATAATAGCAATCAGCCCCAGCATTTT. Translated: CATADNNSNQPQHF.

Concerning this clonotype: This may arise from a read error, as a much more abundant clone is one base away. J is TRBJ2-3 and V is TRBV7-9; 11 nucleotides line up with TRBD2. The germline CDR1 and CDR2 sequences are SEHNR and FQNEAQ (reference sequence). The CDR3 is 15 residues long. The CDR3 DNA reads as TGTGCCGGCAGCTCGACTAGCGGGGGCACAGATACGCAGTATTTT. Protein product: CAGSSTSGGTDTQYF. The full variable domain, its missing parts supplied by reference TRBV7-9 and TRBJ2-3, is DTGVSQNPRHKITKRGQNVTFRCDPISEHNRLYWYRQTLGQGPEFLTYFQNEAQLEKSRLLSDRFSAERPKGSFSTLEIQRTEQGDSAMYLCAGSSTSGGTDTQYFGPGTRLTVL.

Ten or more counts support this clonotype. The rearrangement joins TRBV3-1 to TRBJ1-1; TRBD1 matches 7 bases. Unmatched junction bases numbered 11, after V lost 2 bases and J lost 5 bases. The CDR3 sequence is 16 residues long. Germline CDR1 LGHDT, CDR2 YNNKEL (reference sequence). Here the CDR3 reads CASSQLRTGVRTEAFF. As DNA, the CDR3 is TGTGCCAGCAGCCAACTTCGAACAGGGGTTAGGACTGAAGCTTTCTTT.

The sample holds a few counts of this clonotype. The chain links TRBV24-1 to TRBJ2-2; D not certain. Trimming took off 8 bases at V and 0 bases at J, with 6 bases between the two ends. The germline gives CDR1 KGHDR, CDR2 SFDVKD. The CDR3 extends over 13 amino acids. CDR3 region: CATTHPNTGELFF. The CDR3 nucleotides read TGTGCCACCACGCACCCGAACACCGGGGAGCTGTTTTTT.

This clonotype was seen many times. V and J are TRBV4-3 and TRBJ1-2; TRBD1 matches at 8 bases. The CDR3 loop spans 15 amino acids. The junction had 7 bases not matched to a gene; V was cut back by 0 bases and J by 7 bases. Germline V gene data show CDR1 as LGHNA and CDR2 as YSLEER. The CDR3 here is CASSQDIRGPVGYTF. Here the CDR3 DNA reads TGCGCCAGCAGCCAAGATATCAGGGGGCCGGTTGGCTACACCTTC.

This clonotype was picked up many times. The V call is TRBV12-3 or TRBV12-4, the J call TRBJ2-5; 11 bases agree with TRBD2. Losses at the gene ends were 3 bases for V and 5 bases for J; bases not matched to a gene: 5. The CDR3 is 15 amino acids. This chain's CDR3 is CASSFSSGGYETQYF. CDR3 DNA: TGTGCCAGCAGTTTCTCTAGCGGGGGGTATGAGACCCAGTACTTC.

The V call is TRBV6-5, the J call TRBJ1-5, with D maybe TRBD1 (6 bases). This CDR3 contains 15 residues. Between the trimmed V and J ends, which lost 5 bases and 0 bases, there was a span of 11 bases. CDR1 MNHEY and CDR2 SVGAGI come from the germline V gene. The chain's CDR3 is CASSGGQFSNQPQHF. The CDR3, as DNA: TGTGCCAGCAGTGGAGGACAGTTTAGCAATCAGCCCCAGCATTTT.

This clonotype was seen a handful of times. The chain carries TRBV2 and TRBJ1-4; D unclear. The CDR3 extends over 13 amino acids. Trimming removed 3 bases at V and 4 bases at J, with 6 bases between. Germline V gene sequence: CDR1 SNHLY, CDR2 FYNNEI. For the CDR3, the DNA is TGTGCCAGCAGTGACCTGATTAATGAAAAACTGTTTTTT. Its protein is CASSDLINEKLFF.

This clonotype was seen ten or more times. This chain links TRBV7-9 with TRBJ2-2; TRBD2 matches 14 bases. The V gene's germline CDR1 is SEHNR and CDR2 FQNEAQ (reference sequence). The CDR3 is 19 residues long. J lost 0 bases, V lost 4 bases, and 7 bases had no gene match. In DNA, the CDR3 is TGTGCCAGCAGCTCCCCCAGGGGACTAGCGGGGGCGAACACCGGGGAGCTGTTTTTT. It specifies CASSSPRGLAGANTGELFF.

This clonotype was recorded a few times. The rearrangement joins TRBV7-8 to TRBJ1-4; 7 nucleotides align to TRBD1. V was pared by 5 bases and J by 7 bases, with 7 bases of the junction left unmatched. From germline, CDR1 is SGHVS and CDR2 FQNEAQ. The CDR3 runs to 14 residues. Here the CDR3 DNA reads TGTGCCAGCAGCCTGGAGGACAGGAGTGAAAAACTGTTTTTT. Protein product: CASSLEDRSEKLFF. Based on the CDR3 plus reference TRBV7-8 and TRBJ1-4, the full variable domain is GAGVSQSPRYKVAKRGQDVALRCDPISGHVSLFWYQQALGQGPEFLTYFQNEAQLDKSGLPSDRFFAERPEGSVSTLKIQRTQQEDSAVYLCASSLEDRSEKLFFGSGTQLSVL.

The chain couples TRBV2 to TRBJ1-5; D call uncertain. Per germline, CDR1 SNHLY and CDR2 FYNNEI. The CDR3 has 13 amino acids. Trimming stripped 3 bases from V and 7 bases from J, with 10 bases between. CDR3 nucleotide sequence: TGTGCCAGCAGTGATAGGGTGGGGCAGCCCCAGCATTTT. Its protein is CASSDRVGQPQHF. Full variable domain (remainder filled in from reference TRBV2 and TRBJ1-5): EPEVTQTPSHQVTQMGQEVILRCVPISNHLYFYWYRQILGQKVEFLVSFYNNEISEKSEIFDDQFSVERPDGSNFTLKIRSTKLEDSAMYFCASSDRVGQPQHFGDGTRLSIL.

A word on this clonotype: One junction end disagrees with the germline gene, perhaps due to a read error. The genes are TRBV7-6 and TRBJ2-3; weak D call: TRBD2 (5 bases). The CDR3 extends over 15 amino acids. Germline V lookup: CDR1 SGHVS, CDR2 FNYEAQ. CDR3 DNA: TGTGCCAGCAGCTTAGTGAGTGGAGTCCGGGATACGCTGTATTTT. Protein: CASSLVSGVRDTLYF. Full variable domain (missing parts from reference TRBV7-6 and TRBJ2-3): GAGVSQSPRYKVTKRGQDVALRCDPISGHVSLYWYRQALGQGPEFLTYFNYEAQQDKSGLPNDRFSAERPEGSISTLTIQRTEQRDSAMYRCASSLVSGVRDTLYFGPGTRLTVL.

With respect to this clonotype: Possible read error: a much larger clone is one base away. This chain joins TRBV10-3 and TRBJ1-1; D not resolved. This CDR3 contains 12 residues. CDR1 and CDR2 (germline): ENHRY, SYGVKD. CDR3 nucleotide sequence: TGTGCCATCACACGAGGTGACACTGAAGCTTCCTTT. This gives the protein CAITRGDTEASF.

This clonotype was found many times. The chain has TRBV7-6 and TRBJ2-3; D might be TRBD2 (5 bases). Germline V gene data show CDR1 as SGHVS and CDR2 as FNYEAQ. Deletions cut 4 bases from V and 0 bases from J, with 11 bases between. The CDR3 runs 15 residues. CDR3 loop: CASSSPDWSTDTQYF. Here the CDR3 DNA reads TGTGCCAGCAGCTCCCCGGACTGGAGCACAGATACGCAGTATTTT.

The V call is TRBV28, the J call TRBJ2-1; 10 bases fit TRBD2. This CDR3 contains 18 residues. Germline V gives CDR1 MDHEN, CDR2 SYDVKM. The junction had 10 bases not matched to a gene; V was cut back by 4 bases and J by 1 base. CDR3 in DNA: TGTGCCAGCAGTTCCTCGACTAGCGGGTTGATTTCCTACAATGAGCAGTTCTTC. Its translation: CASSSSTSGLISYNEQFF.